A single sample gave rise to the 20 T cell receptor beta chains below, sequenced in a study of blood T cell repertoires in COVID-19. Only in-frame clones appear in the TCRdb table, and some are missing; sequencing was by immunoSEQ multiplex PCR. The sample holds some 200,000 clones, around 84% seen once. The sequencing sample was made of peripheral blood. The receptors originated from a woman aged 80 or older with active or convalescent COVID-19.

This CDR3 is CASRTTGNSNQPQHF. DNA for the CDR3: TGTGCCAGCAGAACTACAGGGAATAGCAATCAGCCCCAGCATTTT. The V call is TRBV6-5, the J call TRBJ1-5, with D perhaps TRBD1 (6 bases). CDR1 and CDR2 (germline): MNHEY, SVGAGI. There are 15 residues in the CDR3. Trimming took 6 bases from V and 0 from J, leaving 12 bases between them.

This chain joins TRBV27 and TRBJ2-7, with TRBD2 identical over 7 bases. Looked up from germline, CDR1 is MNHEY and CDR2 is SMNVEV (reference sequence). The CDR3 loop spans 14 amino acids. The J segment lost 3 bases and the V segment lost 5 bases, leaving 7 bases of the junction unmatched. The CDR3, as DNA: TGTGCCAGCAGTCCAAGACTAGCCATCTACGAGCAGTACTTC. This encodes CASSPRLAIYEQYF.

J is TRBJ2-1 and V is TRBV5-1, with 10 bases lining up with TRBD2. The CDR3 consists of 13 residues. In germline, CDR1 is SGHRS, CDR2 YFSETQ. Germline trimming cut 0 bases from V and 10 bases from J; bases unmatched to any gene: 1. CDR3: CASSLELAGEQFF. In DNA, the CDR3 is TGCGCCAGCAGCTTGGAACTAGCGGGAGAGCAGTTCTTC.

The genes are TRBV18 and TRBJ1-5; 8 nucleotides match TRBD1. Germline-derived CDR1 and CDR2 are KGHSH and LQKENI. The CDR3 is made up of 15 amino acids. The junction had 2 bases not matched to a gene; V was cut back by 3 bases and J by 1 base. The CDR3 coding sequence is TGTGCCAGCTCACCCCAGGGGGCAAGCAATCAGCCCCAGCATTTT. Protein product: CASSPQGASNQPQHF.

Written as DNA, the CDR3 is TGTGCCAGCAGCCTATCAGGGGGACGGTACGAGCAGTACTTC. Amino acid sequence: CASSLSGGRYEQYF. The V and J genes are TRBV6-5 and TRBJ2-7; 7 positions match TRBD1. Germline lookup yields CDR1 MNHEY and CDR2 SVGAGI. Losses at the gene ends were 6 bases for V and 4 bases for J; bases not matched to a gene: 9. The CDR3 is 14 residues long.

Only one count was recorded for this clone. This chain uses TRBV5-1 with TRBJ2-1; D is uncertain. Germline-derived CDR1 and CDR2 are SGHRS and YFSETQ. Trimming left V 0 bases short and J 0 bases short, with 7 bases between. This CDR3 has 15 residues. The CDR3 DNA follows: TGCGCCAGCAGCTTGGATAGTCGCTCCTACAATGAGCAGTTCTTC. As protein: CASSLDSRSYNEQFF.

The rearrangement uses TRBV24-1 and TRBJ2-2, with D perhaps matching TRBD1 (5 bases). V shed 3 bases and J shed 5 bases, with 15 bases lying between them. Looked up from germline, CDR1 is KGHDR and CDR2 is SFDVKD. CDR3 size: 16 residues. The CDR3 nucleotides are TGTGCCACCAGTGATGCCCGGCAGGGTGGAACCGGGGAGCTGTTTTTT. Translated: CATSDARQGGTGELFF.

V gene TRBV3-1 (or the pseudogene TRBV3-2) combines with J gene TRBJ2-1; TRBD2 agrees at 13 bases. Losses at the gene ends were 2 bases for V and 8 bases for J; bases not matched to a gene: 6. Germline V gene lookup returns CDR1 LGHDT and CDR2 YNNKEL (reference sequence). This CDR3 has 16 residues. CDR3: CASSQSGLAGDDEQFF. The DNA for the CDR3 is TGTGCCAGCAGCCAAAGCGGACTAGCGGGAGATGATGAGCAGTTCTTC.

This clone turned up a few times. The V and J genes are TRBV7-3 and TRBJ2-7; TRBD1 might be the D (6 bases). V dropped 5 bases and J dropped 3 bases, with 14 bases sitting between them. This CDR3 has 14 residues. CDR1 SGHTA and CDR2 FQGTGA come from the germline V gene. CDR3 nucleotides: TGTGCCAGCAGCCCCGATGGGGGCCGCTACGAGCAGTACTTC. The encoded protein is CASSPDGGRYEQYF.

The CDR3 reads CASSLAGGRTQYF. The CDR3 nucleotides are TGTGCCAGCAGCTTAGCGGGAGGAAGGACCCAGTACTTC. This chain links TRBV6-2 or TRBV6-3 with TRBJ2-5, with TRBD2 matching over 10 bases. The CDR3 totals 13 residues. The ends lost 6 bases at V and 7 bases at J; junction bases unmatched: 5. CDR1 is MNHEY, CDR2 SVGEGT, per germline.

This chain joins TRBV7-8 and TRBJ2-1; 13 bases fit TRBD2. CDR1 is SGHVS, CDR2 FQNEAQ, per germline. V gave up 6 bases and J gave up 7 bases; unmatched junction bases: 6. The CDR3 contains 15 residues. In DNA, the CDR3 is TGTGCCAGCAGTCAAACTAGCGGGGGGGCTAATGAGCAGTTCTTC. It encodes CASSQTSGGANEQFF.

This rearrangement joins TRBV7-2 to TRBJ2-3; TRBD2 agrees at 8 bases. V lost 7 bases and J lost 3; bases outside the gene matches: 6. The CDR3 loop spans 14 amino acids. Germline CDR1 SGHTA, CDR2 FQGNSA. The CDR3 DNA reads TGTGCCAGCACCCCGGGACTAGGAACAGATACGCAGTATTTT. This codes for CASTPGLGTDTQYF.

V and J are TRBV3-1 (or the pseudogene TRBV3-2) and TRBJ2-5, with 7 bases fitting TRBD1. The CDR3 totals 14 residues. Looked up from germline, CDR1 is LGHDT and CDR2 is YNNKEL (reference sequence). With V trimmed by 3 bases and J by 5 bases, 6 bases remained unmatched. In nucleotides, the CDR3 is TGTGCCAGCAGCCAGGAAGGGGGCTTGGAGACCCAGTACTTC. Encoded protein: CASSQEGGLETQYF.

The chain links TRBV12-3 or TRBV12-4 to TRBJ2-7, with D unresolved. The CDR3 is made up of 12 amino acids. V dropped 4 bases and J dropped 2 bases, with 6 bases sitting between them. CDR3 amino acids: CASSSQTYEQYF. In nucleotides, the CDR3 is TGTGCCAGCAGTTCCCAAACCTACGAGCAGTACTTC.

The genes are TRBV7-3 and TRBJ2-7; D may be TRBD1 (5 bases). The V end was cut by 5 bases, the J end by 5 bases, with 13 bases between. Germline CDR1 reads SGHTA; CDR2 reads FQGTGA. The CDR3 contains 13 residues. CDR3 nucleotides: TGTGCCAGCAGCCCAGGGCATAGGAACGAGCAGTACTTC. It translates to CASSPGHRNEQYF.

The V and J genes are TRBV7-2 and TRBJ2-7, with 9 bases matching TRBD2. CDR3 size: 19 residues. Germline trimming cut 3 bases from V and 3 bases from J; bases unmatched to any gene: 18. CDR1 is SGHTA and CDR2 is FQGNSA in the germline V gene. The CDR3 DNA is TGTGCCAGCAGCTTTACCAGGGGGGGGATTCGTAGCGGGAGCTACGAGCAGTACTTC. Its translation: CASSFTRGGIRSGSYEQYF.

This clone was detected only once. The CDR3 DNA is TGTGCCAGCAGCTTATACGGACAGGGCTACAATGAGCAGTTCTTC. Encoded protein: CASSLYGQGYNEQFF. The J gene is TRBJ2-1, the V gene TRBV11-3; 8 bases match TRBD1. The germline V gene has CDR1 SGHNT and CDR2 YENEEA. With 2 bases clipped from V and 3 bases from J, the junction kept 3 bases outside the gene matches. This CDR3 region has 15 residues. Variable domain in full (rest from reference TRBV11-3 and TRBJ2-1): EAGVVQSPRYKIIEKKQPVAFWCNPISGHNTLYWYLQNLGQGPELLIRYENEEAVDDSQLPKDRFSAERLKGVDSTLKIQPAELGDSAVYLCASSLYGQGYNEQFFGPGTRLTVL.

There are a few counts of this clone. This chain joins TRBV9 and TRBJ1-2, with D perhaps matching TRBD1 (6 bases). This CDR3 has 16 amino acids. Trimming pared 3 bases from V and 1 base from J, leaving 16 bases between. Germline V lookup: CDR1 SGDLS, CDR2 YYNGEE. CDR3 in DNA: TGTGCCAGCAGCGCCCCCCGTAGAGGGGGTAACTATGGCTACACCTTC. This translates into CASSAPRRGGNYGYTF.

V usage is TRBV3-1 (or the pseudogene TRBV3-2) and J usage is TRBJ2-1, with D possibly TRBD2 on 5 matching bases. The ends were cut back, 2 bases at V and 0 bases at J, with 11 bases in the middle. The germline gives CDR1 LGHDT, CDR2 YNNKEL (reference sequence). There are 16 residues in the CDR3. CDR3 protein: CASSQLAGSSYNEQFF. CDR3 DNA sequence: TGTGCCAGCAGCCAATTGGCGGGCTCCTCCTACAATGAGCAGTTCTTC.

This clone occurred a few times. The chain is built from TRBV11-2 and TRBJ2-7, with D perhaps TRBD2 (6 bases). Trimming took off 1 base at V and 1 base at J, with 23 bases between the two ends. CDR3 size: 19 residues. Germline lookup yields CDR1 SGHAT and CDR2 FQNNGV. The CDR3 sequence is CASSLVRVVRTSGSYEQYF. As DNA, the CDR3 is TGTGCCAGCAGCTTAGTTCGGGTGGTGCGCACGAGCGGGTCCTACGAGCAGTACTTC.